This T cell receptor (beta chain) was obtained from a study of shared clonotypes between healthy human individuals (dated by TCRdb to about 2020). Turning to the overall study: The cohort included three men and two women between 18 and 49 years of age. Leukapheresis yielded between about 0.8 and 9.5 billion PBMCs per donor. To estimate repertoire size and how much clonotypes are shared between individuals, the study performed deep sequencing of blood TCR repertoires from about five healthy adults. For each donor, three plates each were used for CD4 naive and CD4 memory, two plates were used for CD8 naive, and one plate was used for CD8 memory. Libraries were prepared and TCR repertoires were sequenced by different laboratories using diverse techniques, in order to increase sequencing depth and limit assay-specific biases. Broader findings and caveats from the paper: Estimated clonotype richness was generally larger for naive than for memory subsets. Incomplete sequencing was indicated by rarefaction of sorted-subset datasets, despite the large sequencing depth. Higher generation probabilities were observed for clonotypes shared by all four sorted-subset donors than for non-shared clonotypes. Pairwise subsampling led to the expectation that sequencing depth would affect the degree of clonotype sharing among donors. The genetic and exposure-history diversity represented was limited by the small number of donors. Sampling was restricted to blood, and TCR repertoires in tissue are likely to differ from TCR repertoires in blood. Sharing across several donors was observed for about 5% of naive CD4, about 4% of naive CD8, roughly 2.4% of memory CD4, and roughly 0.4% of memory CD8 clonotypes.

The germline V gene sets CDR1 to SGHRS and CDR2 to YFSETQ. The CDR3 sequence holds 15 residues, the cysteine and phenylalanine included. Of all the DNA, just the CDR3 is kept, 45 bases in frame from base 1. Relative to germline, V is 1 base shorter and J is 1 base shorter, with 10 bases between their ends. The donors were healthy, HIV-negative adults who had no recently reported acute infections or vaccinations. All donors were Caucasian adults living in Nashville, Tennessee, USA. Magnetic negative selection was used to enrich CD4+ T cells, after which naive cells were positively selected on CD45RA and the negative fraction became the memory subset. After blood collection by leukapheresis, PBMCs were isolated using Ficoll-Histopaque density gradient centrifugation and then cryopreserved in the vapor phase of liquid nitrogen. Analytical flow cytometry was used to check the purity and quantity of each magnetically sorted T cell population. Each sorted fraction had its genomic DNA isolated and then quantified by UV absorbance on a Nanodrop 2000c.

Note on this clone: Its antigen is unknown. Per-nucleotide qualities are absent, and no much larger clonotype sits a single base away.

Using the deep immunoSEQ assay, multiplex PCR amplified TCR CDR3 regions from genomic DNA. For each cell subset, the extracted genomic DNA was distributed evenly across all wells of several immunoSEQ 96-well plates, and each plate served as one replicate. For sorted subsets, about 0.2 ug genomic DNA, equal to tens of thousands of T cell genomes, was loaded into each replicate PCR. Purified libraries were measured with a Qubit 3.0 fluorometer, size-checked on a Bioanalyzer 2100, and measured again with the KAPA Library Quantification kit. Each immunoSEQ 96-well plate was sequenced on its own single-read 150-cycle Illumina NextSeq 550 flow cell. As for the original processing: Because only junctional sequences without quality scores were contained in the immunoSEQ output, filtering matching that applied to full-length reads could not be performed. To assign V/J genes and CDR3, sequences were annotated against IMGT germline references using PyIR, a Python wrapper for IgBLAST v1.9. Reads were filtered out if the reads had weak V/J assignments (E-value above 1e-6), no CDR3, stop codons, out-of-frame junctions, or ambiguous translated residues. V3J clonotypes were defined as sequences sharing an identical inferred V gene, J gene, and CDR3 amino acid sequence. Percentage overlap between repertoires was computed as shared unique clonotypes divided by the size of the smaller repertoire. Repertoire richness was assessed with RTK rarefaction, the Chao1 estimator, and Recon v2.1 estimates of unobserved clonotypes. OLGA was used to compute generation probabilities for all TCRbeta clonotypes that the gDNA method yielded from a handful of donors. Drawn from immuneACCESS, this table holds only the in-frame rearrangements with V and J called that TCRdb kept. Clones are partly lost; checked studies trace under half to an unresolved V gene and leave the rest unexplained. The V and J calls and clone size come from that table; D and trimming were worked out from the DNA. The sample table contains millions of clones; only one count was recorded for over 90% of them. 0.35% to 0.5% of the sample comes from the top ten.

In this chain, TRBV5-1 is recombined with TRBJ2-3; the D gene assignment is ambiguous. The sequence came from a young man in good health. Some clones in this sample may be carry-over from other donors' samples. Sequencing was done on a sample of naive CD4+ T cells from PBMCs. This sample's cell subset or site label indicates: CD45RA+ positively selected. The DNA sequence is given as TGCGCCAGCAGCTTGCAGTCGGCGGGCACAGATACGCAGTATTTT. Its translation is CASSLQSAGTDTQYF.